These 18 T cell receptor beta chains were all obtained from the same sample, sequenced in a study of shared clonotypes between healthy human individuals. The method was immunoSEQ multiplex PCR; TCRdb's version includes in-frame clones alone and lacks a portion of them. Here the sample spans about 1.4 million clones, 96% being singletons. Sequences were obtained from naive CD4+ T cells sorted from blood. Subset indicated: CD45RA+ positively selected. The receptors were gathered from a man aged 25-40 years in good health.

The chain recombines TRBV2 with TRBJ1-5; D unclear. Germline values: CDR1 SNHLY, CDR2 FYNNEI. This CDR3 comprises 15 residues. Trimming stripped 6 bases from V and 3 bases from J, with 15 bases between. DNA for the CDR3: TGTGCCAGCAGGGAACTTGACACCGACAATCAGCCCCAGCATTTT. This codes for CASRELDTDNQPQHF.

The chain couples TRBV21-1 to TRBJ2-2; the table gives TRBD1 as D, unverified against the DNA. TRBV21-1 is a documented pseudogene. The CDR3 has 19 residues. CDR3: CASSMLGTDRGRNTGELFF. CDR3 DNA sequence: TGTGCCAGCAGCATGCTTGGGACAGACCGAGGACGAAACACCGGGGAGCTGTTTTTT.

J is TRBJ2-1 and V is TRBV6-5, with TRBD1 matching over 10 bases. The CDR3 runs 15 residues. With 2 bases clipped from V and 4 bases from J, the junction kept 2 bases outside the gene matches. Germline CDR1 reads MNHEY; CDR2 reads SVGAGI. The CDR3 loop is CASSYDRGLYNEQFF. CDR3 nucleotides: TGTGCCAGCAGTTACGACAGGGGGCTTTACAATGAGCAGTTCTTC.

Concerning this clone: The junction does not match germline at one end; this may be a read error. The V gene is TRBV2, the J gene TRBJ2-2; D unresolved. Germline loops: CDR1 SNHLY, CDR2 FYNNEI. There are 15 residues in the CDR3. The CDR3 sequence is CASSRRTGSTRELFF. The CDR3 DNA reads TGTGCCAGCAGTCGACGTACGGGCAGCACCCGGGAGCTGTTTTTT.

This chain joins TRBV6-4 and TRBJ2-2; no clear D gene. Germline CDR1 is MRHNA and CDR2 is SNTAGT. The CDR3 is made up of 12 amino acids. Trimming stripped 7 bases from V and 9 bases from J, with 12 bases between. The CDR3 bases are TGTGCCAGCAACGCCTGGACCTGGGAGCTGTTTTTT. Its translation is CASNAWTWELFF.

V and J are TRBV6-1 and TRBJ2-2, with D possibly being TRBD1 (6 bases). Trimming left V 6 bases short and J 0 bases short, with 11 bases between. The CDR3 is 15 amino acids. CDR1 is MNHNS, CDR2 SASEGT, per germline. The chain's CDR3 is CASRLGHSNTGELFF. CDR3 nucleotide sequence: TGTGCCAGCAGGCTGGGACACTCGAACACCGGGGAGCTGTTTTTT.

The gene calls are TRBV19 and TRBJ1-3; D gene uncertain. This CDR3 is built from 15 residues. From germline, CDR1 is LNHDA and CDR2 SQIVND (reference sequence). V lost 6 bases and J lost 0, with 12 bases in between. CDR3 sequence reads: CASREDGYSGNTIYF. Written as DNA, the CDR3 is TGTGCCAGTAGGGAAGACGGATACTCTGGAAACACCATATATTTT.

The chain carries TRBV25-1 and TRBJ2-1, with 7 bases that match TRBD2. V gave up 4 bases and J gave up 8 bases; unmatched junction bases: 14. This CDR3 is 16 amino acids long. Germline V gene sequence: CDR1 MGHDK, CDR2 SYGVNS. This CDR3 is CASSAGTMVLVHEQFF. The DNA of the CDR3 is TGTGCCAGCAGTGCCGGGACTATGGTCCTGGTCCATGAGCAGTTCTTC. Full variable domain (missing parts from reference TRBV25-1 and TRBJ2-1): EADIYQTPRYLVIGTGKKITLECSQTMGHDKMYWYQQDPGMELHLIHYSYGVNSTEKGDLSSESTVSRIRTEHFPLTLESARPSHTSQYLCASSAGTMVLVHEQFFGPGTRLTVL.

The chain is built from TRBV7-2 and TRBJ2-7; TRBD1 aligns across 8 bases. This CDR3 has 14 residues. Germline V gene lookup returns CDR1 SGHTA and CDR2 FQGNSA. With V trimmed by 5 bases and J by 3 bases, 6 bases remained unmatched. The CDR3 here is CASSHRQGHYEQYF. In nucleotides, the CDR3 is TGTGCCAGCAGCCACCGACAGGGGCACTACGAGCAGTACTTC. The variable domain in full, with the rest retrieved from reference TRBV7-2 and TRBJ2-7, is GAGVSQSPSNKVTEKGKDVELRCDPISGHTALYWYRQSLGQGLEFLIYFQGNSAPDKSGLPSDRFSAERTGGSVSTLTIQRTQQEDSAVYLCASSHRQGHYEQYFGPGTRLTVT.

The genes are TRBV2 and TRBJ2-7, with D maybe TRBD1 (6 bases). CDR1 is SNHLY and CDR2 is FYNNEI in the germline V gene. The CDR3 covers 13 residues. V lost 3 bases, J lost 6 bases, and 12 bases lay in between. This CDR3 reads CASSDRGRFEQYF. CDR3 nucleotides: TGTGCCAGCAGTGACAGGGGAAGGTTCGAGCAGTACTTC.

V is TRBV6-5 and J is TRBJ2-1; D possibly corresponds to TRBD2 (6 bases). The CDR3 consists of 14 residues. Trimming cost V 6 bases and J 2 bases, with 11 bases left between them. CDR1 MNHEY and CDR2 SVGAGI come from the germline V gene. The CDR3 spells CASRPGGAYNEQFF. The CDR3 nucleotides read TGTGCCAGCAGACCCGGGGGTGCCTACAATGAGCAGTTCTTC.

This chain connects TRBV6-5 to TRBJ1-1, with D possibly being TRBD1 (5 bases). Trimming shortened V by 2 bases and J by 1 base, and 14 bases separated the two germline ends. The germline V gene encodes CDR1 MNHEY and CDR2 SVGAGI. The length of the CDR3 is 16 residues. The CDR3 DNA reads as TGTGCCAGCAGTTACATGCAGGGACGGAGGAACACTGAAGCTTTCTTT. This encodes CASSYMQGRRNTEAFF.

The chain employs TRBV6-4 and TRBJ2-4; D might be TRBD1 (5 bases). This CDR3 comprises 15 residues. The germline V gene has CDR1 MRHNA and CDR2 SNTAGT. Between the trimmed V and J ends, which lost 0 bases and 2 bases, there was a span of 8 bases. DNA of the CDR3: TGTGCCAGCAGTGACTCGGGGCCGCCCAAAAACATTCAGTACTTC. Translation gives CASSDSGPPKNIQYF.

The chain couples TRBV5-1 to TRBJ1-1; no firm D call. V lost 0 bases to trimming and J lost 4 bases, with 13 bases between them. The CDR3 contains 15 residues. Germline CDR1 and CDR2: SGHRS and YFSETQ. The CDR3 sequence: CASSLEWGAGTEAFF. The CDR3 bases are TGCGCCAGCAGCTTGGAATGGGGAGCCGGCACTGAAGCTTTCTTT.

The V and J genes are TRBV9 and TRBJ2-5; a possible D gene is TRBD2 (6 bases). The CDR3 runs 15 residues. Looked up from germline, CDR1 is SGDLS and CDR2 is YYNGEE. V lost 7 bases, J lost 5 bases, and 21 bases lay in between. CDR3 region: CASSPSVGGWETQYF. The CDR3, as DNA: TGTGCCAGCTCCCCTTCCGTCGGGGGATGGGAGACCCAGTACTTC.

The CDR3 is CASNTGLAGGETQYF. In DNA form, the CDR3 reads TGCGCCAGCAACACCGGACTAGCGGGTGGGGAGACCCAGTACTTC. The gene calls are TRBV5-1 and TRBJ2-5; 11 bases match TRBD2. Germline CDR1 is SGHRS and CDR2 is YFSETQ. The ends lost 6 bases at V and 5 bases at J; junction bases unmatched: 9. The CDR3 consists of 15 residues.

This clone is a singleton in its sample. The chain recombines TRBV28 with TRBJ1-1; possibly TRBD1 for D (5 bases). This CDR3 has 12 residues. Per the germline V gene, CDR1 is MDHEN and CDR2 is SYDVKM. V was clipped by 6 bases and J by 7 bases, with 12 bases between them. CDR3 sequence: CASSTGPFEAFF. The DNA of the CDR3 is TGTGCCAGCAGCACGGGACCGTTTGAAGCTTTCTTT.

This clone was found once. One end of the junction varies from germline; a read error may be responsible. The CDR3 region is CAIKSTDTQYF. CDR3 nucleotide sequence: TGTGCCATAAAAAGCACGGATACGCAGTATTTT. The V call is TRBV10-3, the J call TRBJ2-3; D is uncertain. Germline CDR1 reads ENHRY; CDR2 reads SYGVKD. The CDR3 length is 11 residues.